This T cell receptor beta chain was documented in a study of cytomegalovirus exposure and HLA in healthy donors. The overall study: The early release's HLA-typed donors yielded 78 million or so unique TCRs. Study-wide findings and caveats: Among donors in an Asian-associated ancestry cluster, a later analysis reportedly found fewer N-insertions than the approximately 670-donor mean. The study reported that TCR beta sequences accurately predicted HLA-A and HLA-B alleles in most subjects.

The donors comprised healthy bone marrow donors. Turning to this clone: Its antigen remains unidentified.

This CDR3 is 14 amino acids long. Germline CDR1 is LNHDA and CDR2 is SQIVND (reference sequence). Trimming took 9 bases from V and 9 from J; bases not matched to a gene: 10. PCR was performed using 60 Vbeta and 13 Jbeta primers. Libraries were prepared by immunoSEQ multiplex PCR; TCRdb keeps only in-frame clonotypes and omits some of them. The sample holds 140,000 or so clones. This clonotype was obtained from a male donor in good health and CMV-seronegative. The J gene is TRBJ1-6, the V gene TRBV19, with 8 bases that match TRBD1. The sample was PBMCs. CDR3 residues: CASRPGQAVSPLHF. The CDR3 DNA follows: TGTGCCAGCCGCCCGGGACAGGCCGTTTCACCCCTCCACTTT.